This TCR beta chain appears in the sequencing data of a study of blood T cell repertoires in COVID-19. Study as a whole: Donors in the United States, Italy and Spain gave samples during acute or convalescent COVID-19. T cells, B-cell-depleted T cells, or PBMCs provided the cDNA or gDNA that served as material.

Measured with immunoSEQ multiplex PCR; TCRdb has only the in-frame clones, and not every one. The profile shows 200,000 to 300,000 clones, 75% to 90% of them singletons. CDR3 length equals 14 residues. Germline V gene lookup returns CDR1 SGHTS and CDR2 YDEGEE. V shed 4 bases, J shed 2 bases, and the junction held 5 bases outside the gene matches. This clone has only one observation. This TCR was recovered from a man aged 25-45 years with active or convalescent COVID-19. Material: peripheral blood. This chain connects TRBV5-8 to TRBJ2-5; TRBD1 matches 7 bases. CDR3 protein: CASSLGTDQETQYF. The CDR3 region has the DNA TGTGCCAGCAGCCTGGGGACAGATCAAGAGACCCAGTACTTC.